These 20 T cell receptor beta chains were sequenced from one sample in a study of cytomegalovirus exposure and HLA in healthy donors listed by TCRdb under 2017. The library was prepared using the immunoSEQ multiplex PCR assay. For the multiplex PCR, a mixture combining 60 forward primers for TCR Vbeta segments and 13 reverse primers for TCR Jbeta segments was used. This is the immuneACCESS table as TCRdb keeps it, with only in-frame sequences that have V and J called. A part of the clones is gone; compared with another copy, unresolved V genes explain less than half, and the rest is unexplained. For this sample there are about 240,000 clones; approximately 84% appear just once. The ten largest clones take up 0.24% of the sample. The material sequenced was PBMCs. These receptors were obtained from a girl aged 2 to 10 in good health and CMV-seronegative.

The chain employs TRBV25-1 and TRBJ1-2; D ambiguous. Germline-derived CDR1 and CDR2 are MGHDK and SYGVNS. This CDR3 is 13 amino acids long. Trimming took 4 bases from V and 4 from J, leaving 10 bases between them. The CDR3 coding sequence is TGTGCCAGCAGTGTTGGGCACTTCTATGGCTACACCTTC. Encoded protein: CASSVGHFYGYTF.

As concerns this clone: Germline is not matched at one junction end, which may reflect a read error. V is TRBV7-9 and J is TRBJ2-4; D is unclear. This CDR3 comprises 16 residues. Germline V gene data show CDR1 as SEHNR and CDR2 as FQNEAQ (reference sequence). CDR3 sequence (DNA): TGTTCCAGCAGCGCAGGCCCGAACCTAGCCAAAAACATTCAGTACTTC. Protein product: CSSSAGPNLAKNIQYF.

This clone has just one count. The chain uses TRBV6-1 and TRBJ2-3; possible D gene TRBD1, 5 bases. Trimming cost V 3 bases and J 0 bases, with 10 bases left between them. The CDR3 is made up of 15 amino acids. In germline, CDR1 is MNHNS, CDR2 SASEGT. The DNA of the CDR3 is TGTGCCAGCAGTGATCAGGGCTCTAGCACAGATACGCAGTATTTT. This sequence encodes CASSDQGSSTDTQYF.

The chain joins TRBV6-5 to TRBJ2-4; tentative D call: TRBD2 (6 bases). CDR3 length: 16 amino acids. Germline CDR1 reads MNHEY; CDR2 reads SVGAGI. V was clipped by 4 bases and J by 0 bases, with 13 bases between them. The chain's CDR3 is CASSFTSSLAKNIQYF. Here the CDR3 DNA reads TGTGCCAGCAGTTTTACTAGCTCCTTAGCCAAAAACATTCAGTACTTC.

The rearrangement joins TRBV10-2 to TRBJ2-7, with TRBD1 matching over 7 bases. Unmatched junction bases numbered 5, after V lost 0 bases and J lost 3 bases. This CDR3 has 15 amino acids. Per germline, CDR1 WSHSY and CDR2 SAAADI. CDR3 sequence reads: CASSESPGQFYEQYF. In DNA form, the CDR3 reads TGCGCCAGCAGTGAGTCTCCGGGACAGTTCTACGAGCAGTACTTC.

The chain combines TRBV5-4 with TRBJ1-1; 11 bases are shared with TRBD1. V trimming: 2 bases; J trimming: 5 bases; junction bases outside the gene matches: 2. The CDR3 consists of 14 residues. Germline V gives CDR1 SGHNT, CDR2 YYREEE (reference sequence). The CDR3 loop is CASSFGTGGTEAFF. DNA for the CDR3: TGTGCCAGCAGCTTCGGGACAGGGGGGACTGAAGCTTTCTTT.

The chain combines TRBV6-5 with TRBJ1-6; 8 bases map to TRBD1. The CDR3 is 14 amino acids. The trim removed 5 bases at V and 7 bases at J, leaving 4 bases unmatched. Germline CDR1 and CDR2: MNHEY and SVGAGI. The CDR3 sequence is CASSDGQGNSPLHF. Written as DNA, the CDR3 is TGTGCCAGCAGTGACGGACAGGGAAATTCACCCCTCCACTTT.

This rearrangement joins TRBV11-2 to TRBJ2-1; TRBD2 is a possible D gene (5 bases). With 5 bases removed from V and 7 bases from J, the gap between germline ends came to 9 bases. Germline CDR1 is SGHAT and CDR2 is FQNNGV. The CDR3 is 12 residues long. The CDR3 sequence: CASSPQRNEQFF. CDR3 coding DNA: TGTGCCAGCAGCCCCCAGCGGAATGAGCAGTTCTTC.

This chain links TRBV2 with TRBJ1-2; D ambiguous. The CDR3 covers 13 residues. CDR1 and CDR2 from the germline V gene are SNHLY and FYNNEI. V was shortened by 8 bases and J by 4 bases, with 14 bases between the two germline ends. The CDR3 DNA is TGTGCCAGCCATGGGCTCAGTTCCTATGGCTACACCTTC. Translation: CASHGLSSYGYTF.

This chain connects TRBV2 to TRBJ2-4; 14 bases are shared with TRBD2. CDR1 and CDR2 from the germline V gene are SNHLY and FYNNEI. This CDR3 spans 18 amino acids. J gave up 0 bases and V 3 bases, and 4 bases lay outside the gene matches. The CDR3 loop reads CASSETSGRAVAKNIQYF. The CDR3, as DNA: TGTGCCAGCAGTGAGACTAGCGGGAGGGCCGTAGCCAAAAACATTCAGTACTTC.

CDR3 in DNA: TGCGCCAGCAGCCAGACAGGGAAGGCCGGGGAGCTGTTTTTT. This gives the protein CASSQTGKAGELFF. The chain uses TRBV4-1 and TRBJ2-2; TRBD1 matches at 7 bases. CDR1 and CDR2 from the germline V gene are MGHRA and YSYEKL. Trimming cost V 3 bases and J 6 bases; bases outside gene matches: 4. CDR3 length equals 14 residues.

The chain employs TRBV29-1 and TRBJ2-3; possible D gene TRBD1, 5 bases. The CDR3 consists of 13 residues. Per germline, CDR1 SQVTM and CDR2 ANQGSEA. Trimming took 3 bases from V and 4 from J, leaving 11 bases between them. CDR3: CSVEPGKADTQYF. CDR3 nucleotide sequence: TGCAGCGTTGAGCCAGGGAAGGCAGATACGCAGTATTTT.

The CDR3 region has the DNA TGTGCCAGTAGTACCAGACAGGGCCACGAGCAGTACTTC. Amino acids: CASSTRQGHEQYF. The chain couples TRBV19 to TRBJ2-7; 7 positions match TRBD1. This CDR3 spans 13 amino acids. The trim removed 4 bases at V and 5 bases at J, leaving 5 bases unmatched. Germline V CDR1 and CDR2: LNHDA, SQIVND (reference sequence).

V is TRBV9 and J is TRBJ2-2; the D gene is possibly TRBD2 (5 bases). This CDR3 has 14 residues. The ends were cut back, 0 bases at V and 5 bases at J, with 8 bases in the middle. Germline lookup yields CDR1 SGDLS and CDR2 YYNGEE. The DNA of the CDR3 is TGTGCCAGCAGCGTAGGGAGGAGGACCGGGGAGCTGTTTTTT. As protein: CASSVGRRTGELFF.

The chain employs TRBV6-5 and TRBJ1-2, with 9 nucleotides matching TRBD1. Germline CDR1 reads MNHEY; CDR2 reads SVGAGI. J was trimmed by 7 bases and V by 0 bases; bases with no gene match: 6. This CDR3 has 15 residues. This CDR3 reads CASSYSNRGRSGYTF. The CDR3 region has the DNA TGTGCCAGCAGTTACTCGAACAGGGGGCGGTCTGGCTACACCTTC.

The chain is built from TRBV13 and TRBJ2-7; 7 nucleotides line up with TRBD2. V lost 5 bases, J lost 2 bases, and 6 bases stayed unmatched. The CDR3 is 14 residues long. From germline, CDR1 is PRHDT and CDR2 FYEKMQ (reference sequence). CDR3 residues: CASSPRDYPYEQYF. The CDR3, as DNA: TGTGCCAGCAGCCCCCGGGACTACCCCTACGAGCAGTACTTC.

The chain is built from TRBV7-9 and TRBJ1-1, with a weak D call TRBD1 (6 bases). V was shortened by 1 base and J by 3 bases, with 9 bases between the two germline ends. Germline loops: CDR1 SEHNR, CDR2 FQNEAQ (reference sequence). CDR3 length: 14 residues. The CDR3, as DNA: TGTGCCAGCAGCTTAGGGGGGCGCGACACTGAAGCTTTCTTT. Protein sequence: CASSLGGRDTEAFF.

This clone was found once. The V call is TRBV14, the J call TRBJ1-3; 7 bases fit TRBD1. CDR1 SGHDN and CDR2 FVKESK come from the germline V gene. CDR3 length: 14 residues. J lost 4 bases, V lost 5 bases, and 5 bases had no gene match. CDR3 protein: CASSFTGAGNTIYF. In DNA, the CDR3 is TGTGCCAGCAGCTTTACAGGGGCCGGAAACACCATATATTTT.

This rearrangement joins TRBV11-2 to TRBJ2-5, with 8 bases matching TRBD2. Per germline, CDR1 SGHAT and CDR2 FQNNGV. The V and J ends lost 1 base and 0 bases, in that order; junction bases with no gene match: 10. This CDR3 has 18 amino acids. This chain's CDR3 is CASSLGGSPGGYQETQYF. The CDR3 DNA reads as TGTGCCAGCAGCTTAGGGGGATCACCGGGGGGGTACCAAGAGACCCAGTACTTC.

V usage is TRBV5-1 and J usage is TRBJ2-2; D unclear. The V and J ends lost 2 bases and 4 bases respectively, with 9 bases between them. The CDR3 contains 14 residues. Looked up from germline, CDR1 is SGHRS and CDR2 is YFSETQ. In nucleotides, the CDR3 is TGCGCCAGCAGCTTCTCGGTCCCCACCGGGGAGCTGTTTTTT. Protein sequence: CASSFSVPTGELFF.